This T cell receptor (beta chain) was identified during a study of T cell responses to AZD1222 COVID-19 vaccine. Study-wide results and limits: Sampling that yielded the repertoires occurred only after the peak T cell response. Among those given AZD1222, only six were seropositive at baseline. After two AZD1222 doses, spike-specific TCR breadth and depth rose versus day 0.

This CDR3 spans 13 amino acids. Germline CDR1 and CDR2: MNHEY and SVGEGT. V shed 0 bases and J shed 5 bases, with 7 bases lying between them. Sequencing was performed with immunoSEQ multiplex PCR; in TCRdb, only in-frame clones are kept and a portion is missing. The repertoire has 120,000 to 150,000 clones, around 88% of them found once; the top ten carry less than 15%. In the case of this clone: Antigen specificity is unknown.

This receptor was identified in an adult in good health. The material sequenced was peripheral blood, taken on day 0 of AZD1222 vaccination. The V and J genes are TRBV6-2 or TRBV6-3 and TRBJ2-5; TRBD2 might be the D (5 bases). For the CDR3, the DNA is TGTGCCAGCAGTTACTCGATAGCGGAGACCCAGTACTTC. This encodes CASSYSIAETQYF.